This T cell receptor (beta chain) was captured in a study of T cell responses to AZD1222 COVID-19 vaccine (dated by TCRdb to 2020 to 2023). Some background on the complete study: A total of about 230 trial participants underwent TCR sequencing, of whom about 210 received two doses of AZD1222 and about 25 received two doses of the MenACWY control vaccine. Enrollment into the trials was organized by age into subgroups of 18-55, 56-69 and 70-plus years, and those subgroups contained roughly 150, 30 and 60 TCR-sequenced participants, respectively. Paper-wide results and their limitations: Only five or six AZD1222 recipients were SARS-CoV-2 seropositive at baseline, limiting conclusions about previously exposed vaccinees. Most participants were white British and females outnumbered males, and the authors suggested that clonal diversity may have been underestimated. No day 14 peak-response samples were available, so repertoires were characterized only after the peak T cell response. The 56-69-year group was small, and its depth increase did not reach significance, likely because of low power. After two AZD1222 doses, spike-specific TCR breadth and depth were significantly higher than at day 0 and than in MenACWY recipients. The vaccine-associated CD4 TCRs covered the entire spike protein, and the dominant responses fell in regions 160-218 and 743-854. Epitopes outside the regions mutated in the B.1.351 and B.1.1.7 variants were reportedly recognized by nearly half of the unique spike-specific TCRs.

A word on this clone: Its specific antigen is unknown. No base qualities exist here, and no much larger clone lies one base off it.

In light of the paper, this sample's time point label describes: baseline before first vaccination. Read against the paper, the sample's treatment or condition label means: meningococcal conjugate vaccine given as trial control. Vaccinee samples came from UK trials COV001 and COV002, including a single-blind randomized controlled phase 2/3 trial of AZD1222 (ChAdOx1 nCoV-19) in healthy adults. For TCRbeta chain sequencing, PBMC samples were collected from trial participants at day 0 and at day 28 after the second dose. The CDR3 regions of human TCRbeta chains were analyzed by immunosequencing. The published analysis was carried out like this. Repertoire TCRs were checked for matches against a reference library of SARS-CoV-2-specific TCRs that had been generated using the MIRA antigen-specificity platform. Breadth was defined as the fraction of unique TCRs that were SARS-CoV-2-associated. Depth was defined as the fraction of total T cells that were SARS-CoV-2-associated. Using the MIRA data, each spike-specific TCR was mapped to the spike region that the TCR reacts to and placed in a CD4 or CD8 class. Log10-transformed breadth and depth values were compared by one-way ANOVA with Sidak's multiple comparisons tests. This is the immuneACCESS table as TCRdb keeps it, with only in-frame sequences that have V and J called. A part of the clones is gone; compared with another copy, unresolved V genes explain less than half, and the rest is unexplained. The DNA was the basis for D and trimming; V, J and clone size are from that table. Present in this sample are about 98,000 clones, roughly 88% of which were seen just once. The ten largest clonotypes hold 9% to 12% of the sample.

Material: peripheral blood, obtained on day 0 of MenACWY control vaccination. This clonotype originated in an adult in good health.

The DNA reads as follows: TGTGCCAGCAGCTTAGACGAGTCGAACACTGAAGCTTTCTTT. Its protein product is CASSLDESNTEAFF. Recombination connected TRBV7-8 to TRBJ1-1, with the D gene not clear enough to name. The germline V gene sets CDR1 to SGHVS and CDR2 to FQNEAQ. From its cysteine to its phenylalanine, the CDR3 spans 14 amino acids. Just CDR3 DNA is preserved here, 42 bases in frame from base 1. The junction shows trimming of 1 base on V and 1 base on J, plus 7 bases between the germline ends.